Below, 7 T cell receptor beta chains from the same sample are listed, as sequenced in a study of radiotherapy plus CTLA-4 blockade in lung cancer. TCRdb keeps only in-frame clones here, not all; method: immunoSEQ multiplex PCR. The sample consists of under 110,000 clones, 70% to 90% of them appearing once. The specimen was peripheral blood, collected from a patient treated with radiotherapy plus ipilimumab. The receptors stem from a human donor with non-small cell lung cancer that progressed on radiotherapy plus ipilimumab. Some clones in this sample may be carry-over from other donors' samples.

V is TRBV7-6 and J is TRBJ1-5; D is uncertain. Trimming left V 5 bases short and J 5 bases short, with 10 bases between. The CDR3 runs 13 residues. In germline, CDR1 is SGHVS, CDR2 FNYEAQ. CDR3 nucleotides: TGTGCCAGCAGCCCACTTCATGATCAGCCCCAGCATTTT. Translated, it gives CASSPLHDQPQHF.

This rearrangement joins TRBV29-1 to TRBJ2-5; 8 bases fit TRBD2. CDR3 length: 14 residues. Germline CDR1 SQVTM, CDR2 ANQGSEA. The ends lost 6 bases at V and 4 bases at J; junction bases unmatched: 10. CDR3: CSVPGGGSGETQYF. The CDR3 DNA reads as TGCAGCGTCCCCGGGGGGGGGTCGGGAGAGACCCAGTACTTC.

The V and J genes are TRBV7-2 and TRBJ1-1; D not certain. Trimming stripped 1 base from V and 2 bases from J, with 8 bases between. This CDR3 has 14 residues. Looked up from germline, CDR1 is SGHTA and CDR2 is FQGNSA. CDR3 in amino acids: CASSLDYGNTEAFF. The CDR3 DNA is TGTGCCAGCAGCTTAGATTACGGAAACACTGAAGCTTTCTTT.

V usage is TRBV21-1 and J usage is TRBJ1-2; the D call TRBD1 from the table was never checked on the DNA. TRBV21-1 constitutes a pseudogene. The CDR3 consists of 13 residues. The CDR3, as DNA: TGTGCCAGCAGCAAAACAGGGAACTATGGCTACACCTTC. It translates to CASSKTGNYGYTF.

In this sample, this clone turned up a few times. V is TRBV27 and J is TRBJ1-5, with 7 bases identical to TRBD1. This CDR3 is built from 14 residues. Germline-derived CDR1 and CDR2 are MNHEY and SMNVEV (reference sequence). The junction had 5 bases not matched to a gene; V was cut back by 3 bases and J by 6 bases. The DNA of the CDR3 is TGTGCCAGCAGTTTCGACAGGGCGACTCAGCCCCAGCATTTT. It is translated as CASSFDRATQPQHF.

This chain joins TRBV27 and TRBJ1-1, with D unclear. From germline, CDR1 is MNHEY and CDR2 SMNVEV (reference sequence). The V end was cut by 3 bases, the J end by 6 bases, with 2 bases between. The CDR3 is made up of 10 amino acids. This CDR3 is CASSFAEAFF. The CDR3 DNA is TGTGCCAGCAGTTTCGCTGAAGCTTTCTTT.

This chain uses TRBV5-6 with TRBJ1-2; weak D call: TRBD1 (5 bases). The V gene's germline CDR1 is SGHDT and CDR2 YYEEEE. V lost 1 base to trimming and J lost 2 bases, with 12 bases between them. There are 15 residues in the CDR3. The CDR3 DNA follows: TGTGCCAGCAGCTTGCTAGGGGCGGGGAACTATGGCTACACCTTC. This codes for CASSLLGAGNYGYTF. The full variable domain, rest sourced from reference TRBV5-6 and TRBJ1-2, is DAGVTQSPTHLIKTRGQQVTLRCSPKSGHDTVSWYQQALGQGPQFIFQYYEEEERQRGNFPDRFSGHQFPNYSSELNVNALLLGDSALYLCASSLLGAGNYGYTFGSGTRLTVV.